This T cell receptor (beta chain) comes out of a study of cytomegalovirus exposure and HLA in healthy donors. On the study more broadly: One earlier analysis, a look at 180 million or so T cells, found 117 million unique TCR beta sequences. Study-level points and caveats: Previously analyzed data showed that most TCR beta V segments were productive at a frequency of about 90% or about 30%.

On this clone itself: Its specificity is unknown.

The PCR contained 60 Vbeta and 13 Jbeta primers. Sequencing used immunoSEQ multiplex PCR; TCRdb keeps in-frame clones, though not all of them. Of roughly 180,000 clones in the sample, about 79% are singletons; the top ten hold 1.5% to 2%. CDR1 is MDHEN, CDR2 SYDVKM, per germline. CDR3 length equals 15 residues. V trimming: 7 bases; J trimming: 3 bases; junction bases outside the gene matches: 6. The sequenced sample was PBMCs. This TCR came from a man younger than 35 in good health and CMV-seronegative. This chain joins TRBV28 and TRBJ1-5, with TRBD1 identical over 10 bases. The chain's CDR3 is CASNFGQGVNQPQHF. DNA of the CDR3: TGTGCCAGCAATTTTGGACAGGGGGTCAATCAGCCCCAGCATTTT.